The 4 T cell receptor beta chains reported below all come from one sample, sequenced in a study of T cells after yellow fever vaccination. TCRdb re-analysed the 5' RACE reads in MiXCR, keeping a single row per CDR3 protein. The sample has 350,000 to 450,000 distinct CDR3 sequences, under 7.5% seen once. The sequences come from PBMCs, collected 5 days after the yellow fever booster vaccination. The receptors come from a man aged 25 to 45 who received the YFV17D yellow fever vaccine.

V gene TRBV6-5 combines with J gene TRBJ2-2; D unclear. Germline lookup yields CDR1 MNHEY and CDR2 SVGAGI. This CDR3 spans 14 amino acids. With 2 bases removed from V and 6 bases from J, the gap between germline ends came to 10 bases. The CDR3 DNA sequence: TGTGCCAGCAGTTACGATTCAGGCGCCGGGGAGCTGTTTTTT. It specifies CASSYDSGAGELFF.

This clonotype showed up just a few times. The chain is built from TRBV4-3 and TRBJ2-3; 9 positions agree with TRBD2. Losses at the gene ends were 0 bases for V and 4 bases for J; bases not matched to a gene: 2. CDR1 and CDR2 from the germline V gene are LGHNA and YSLEER. CDR3 length: 15 residues. The CDR3 nucleotides are TGCGCCAGCAGCCAAGAACCTAGCGGGGCAGATACGCAGTATTTT. Protein sequence: CASSQEPSGADTQYF.

This clonotype was seen at least ten times. This chain connects TRBV12-3 or TRBV12-4 to TRBJ2-2; D is perhaps TRBD1 or TRBD2 (7 bases each). This CDR3 is built from 16 residues. With 3 bases removed from V and 7 bases from J, the gap between germline ends came to 18 bases. CDR3 residues: CASSFGRGRFGGELFF. CDR3 DNA: TGTGCCAGCAGTTTTGGGAGGGGGCGGTTTGGCGGGGAGCTGTTTTTT.

V is TRBV29-1 and J is TRBJ2-3; a possible D gene is TRBD1 (5 bases). The V and J ends lost 4 bases and 4 bases respectively, with 15 bases between them. Germline V gene sequence: CDR1 SQVTM, CDR2 ANQGSEA. The CDR3 totals 14 residues. The CDR3 DNA reads TGCAGCGTTGGGGGCCCGTATGGTGCAGATACGCAGTATTTT. Translated: CSVGGPYGADTQYF.